At least ten counts were recorded for the clone carrying this T cell receptor beta chain. The ends were cut back, 3 bases at V and 0 bases at J, with 8 bases in the middle. The CDR3 consists of 14 residues. Germline lookup yields CDR1 PRHDT and CDR2 FYEKMQ (reference sequence). The data stem from a study of HIV-infected patients and healthy controls. Whole blood was used without fractionation, so all unsorted peripheral T cells were included. Reverse transcription used roughly 480 ng RNA and constant-region primers for alpha and beta. Alpha and beta chain libraries were made separately by chain-specific third strand synthesis with multiplexing indices. One entry per CDR3 protein results from TCRdb running MiXCR on the 5' RACE reads. The sample records thousands of distinct CDR3 sequences, roughly 6.1% being singletons.

This chain links TRBV13 with TRBJ1-1; D unclear. The sequence came from an adult with HIV infection. The sequencing here drew on blood, taken before antiretroviral therapy. The CDR3 sequence is CASSFSAVNTEAFF. The CDR3 DNA reads as TGTGCCAGCAGCTTCTCGGCAGTGAACACTGAAGCTTTCTTT. The full variable domain, its missing parts supplied by reference TRBV13 and TRBJ1-1, is AAGVIQSPRHLIKEKRETATLKCYPIPRHDTVYWYQQGPGQDPQFLISFYEKMQSDKGSIPDRFSAQQFSDYHSELNMSSLELGDSALYFCASSFSAVNTEAFFGQGTRLTVV.